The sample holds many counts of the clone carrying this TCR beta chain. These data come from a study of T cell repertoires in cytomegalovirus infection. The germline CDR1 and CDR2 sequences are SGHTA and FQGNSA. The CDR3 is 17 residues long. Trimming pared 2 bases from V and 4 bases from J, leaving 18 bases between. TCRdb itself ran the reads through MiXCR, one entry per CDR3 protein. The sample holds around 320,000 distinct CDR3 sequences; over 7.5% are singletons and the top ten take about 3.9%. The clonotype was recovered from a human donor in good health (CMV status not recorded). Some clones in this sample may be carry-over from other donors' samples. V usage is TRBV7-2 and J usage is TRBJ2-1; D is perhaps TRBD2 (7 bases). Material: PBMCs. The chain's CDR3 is CASSLTRRGGPYNEQFF. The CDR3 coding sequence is TGTGCCAGCAGCTTAACTCGCCGCGGGGGCCCTTACAATGAGCAGTTCTTC.